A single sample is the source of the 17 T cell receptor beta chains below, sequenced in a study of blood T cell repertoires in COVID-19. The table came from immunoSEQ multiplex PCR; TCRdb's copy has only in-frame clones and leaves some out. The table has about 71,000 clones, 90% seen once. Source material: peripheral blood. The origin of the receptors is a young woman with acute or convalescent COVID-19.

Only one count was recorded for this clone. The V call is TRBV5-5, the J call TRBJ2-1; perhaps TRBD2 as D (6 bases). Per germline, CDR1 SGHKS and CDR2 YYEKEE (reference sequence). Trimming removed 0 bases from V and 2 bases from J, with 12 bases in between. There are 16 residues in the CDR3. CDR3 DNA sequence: TGTGCCAGCAGCTTGGGCACTAGCAGAACCTACAATGAGCAGTTCTTC. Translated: CASSLGTSRTYNEQFF.

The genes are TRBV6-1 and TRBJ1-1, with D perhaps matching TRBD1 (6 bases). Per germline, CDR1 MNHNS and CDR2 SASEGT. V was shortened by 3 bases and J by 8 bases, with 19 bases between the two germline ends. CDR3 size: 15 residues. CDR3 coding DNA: TGTGCCAGCAGTGATCTTCCAGGGGCTCTTCCCGAAGCTTTCTTT. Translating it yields CASSDLPGALPEAFF.

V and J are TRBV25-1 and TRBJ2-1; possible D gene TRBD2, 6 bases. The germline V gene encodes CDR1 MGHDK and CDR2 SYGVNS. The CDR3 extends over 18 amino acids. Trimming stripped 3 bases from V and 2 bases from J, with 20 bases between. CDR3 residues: CASSERGIGLAPYNEQFF. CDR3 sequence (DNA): TGTGCCAGCAGTGAGCGGGGAATAGGGCTAGCCCCCTACAATGAGCAGTTCTTC.

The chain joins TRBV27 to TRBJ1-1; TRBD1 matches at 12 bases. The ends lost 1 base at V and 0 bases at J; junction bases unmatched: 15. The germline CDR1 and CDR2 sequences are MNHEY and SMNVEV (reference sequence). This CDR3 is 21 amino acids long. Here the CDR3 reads CASSLCRDRGPQGPLNTEAFF. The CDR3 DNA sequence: TGTGCCAGCAGTTTATGTAGGGACAGGGGGCCTCAGGGCCCTTTGAACACTGAAGCTTTCTTT.

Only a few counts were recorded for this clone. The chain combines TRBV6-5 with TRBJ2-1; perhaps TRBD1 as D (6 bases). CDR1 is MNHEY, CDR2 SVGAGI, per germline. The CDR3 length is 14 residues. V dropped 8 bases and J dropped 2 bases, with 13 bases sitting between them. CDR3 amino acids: CASRGGVAYNEQFF. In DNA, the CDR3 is TGTGCCAGCCGAGGGGGAGTGGCCTACAATGAGCAGTTCTTC.

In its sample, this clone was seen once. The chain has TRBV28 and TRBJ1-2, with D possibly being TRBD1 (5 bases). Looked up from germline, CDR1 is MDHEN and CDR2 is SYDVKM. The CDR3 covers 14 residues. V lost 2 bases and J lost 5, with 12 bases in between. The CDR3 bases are TGTGCCAGCAGTTTACTAGGTGGGGCTTATGGCTACACCTTC. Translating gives CASSLLGGAYGYTF.

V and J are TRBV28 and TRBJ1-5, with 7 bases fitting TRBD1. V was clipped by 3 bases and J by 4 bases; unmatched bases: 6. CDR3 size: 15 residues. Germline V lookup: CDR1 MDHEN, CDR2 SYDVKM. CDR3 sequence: CASSFVRDRNQPQHF. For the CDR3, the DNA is TGTGCCAGCAGTTTCGTCCGGGACAGAAATCAGCCCCAGCATTTT. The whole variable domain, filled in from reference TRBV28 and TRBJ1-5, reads DVKVTQSSRYLVKRTGEKVFLECVQDMDHENMFWYRQDPGLGLRLIYFSYDVKMKEKGDIPEGYSVSREKKERFSLILESASTNQTSMYLCASSFVRDRNQPQHFGDGTRLSIL.

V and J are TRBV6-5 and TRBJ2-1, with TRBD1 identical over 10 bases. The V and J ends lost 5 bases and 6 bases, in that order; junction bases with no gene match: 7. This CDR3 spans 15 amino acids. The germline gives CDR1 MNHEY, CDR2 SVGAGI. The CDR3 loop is CASSRGQGVINEQFF. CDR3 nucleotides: TGTGCCAGCAGTCGCGGACAGGGGGTAATCAATGAGCAGTTCTTC.

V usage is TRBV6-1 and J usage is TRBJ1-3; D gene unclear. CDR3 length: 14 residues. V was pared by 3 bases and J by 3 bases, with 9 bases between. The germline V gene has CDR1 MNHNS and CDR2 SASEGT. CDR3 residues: CASSEVGVGNTIYF. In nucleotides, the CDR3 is TGTGCCAGCAGTGAGGTCGGGGTTGGAAACACCATATATTTT.

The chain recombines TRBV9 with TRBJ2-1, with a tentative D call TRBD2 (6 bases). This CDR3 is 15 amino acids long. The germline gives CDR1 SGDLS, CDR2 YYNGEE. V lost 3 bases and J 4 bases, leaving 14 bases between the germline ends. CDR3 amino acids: CASSASRDSYNEQFF. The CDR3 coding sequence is TGTGCCAGCAGCGCCTCCCGGGACTCATACAATGAGCAGTTCTTC.

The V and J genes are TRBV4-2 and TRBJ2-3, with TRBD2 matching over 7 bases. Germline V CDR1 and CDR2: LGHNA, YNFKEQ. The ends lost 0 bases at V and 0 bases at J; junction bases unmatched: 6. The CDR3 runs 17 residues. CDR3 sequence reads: CASSQEKSGASTDTQYF. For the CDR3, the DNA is TGTGCCAGCAGCCAAGAAAAAAGCGGGGCTAGCACAGATACGCAGTATTTT.

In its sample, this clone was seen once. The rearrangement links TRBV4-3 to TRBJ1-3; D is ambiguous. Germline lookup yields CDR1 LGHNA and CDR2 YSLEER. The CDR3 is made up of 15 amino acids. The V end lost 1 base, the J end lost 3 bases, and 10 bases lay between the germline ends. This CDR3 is CASSQGSGGGNTIYF. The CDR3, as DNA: TGCGCCAGCAGCCAAGGATCTGGAGGTGGAAACACCATATATTTT.

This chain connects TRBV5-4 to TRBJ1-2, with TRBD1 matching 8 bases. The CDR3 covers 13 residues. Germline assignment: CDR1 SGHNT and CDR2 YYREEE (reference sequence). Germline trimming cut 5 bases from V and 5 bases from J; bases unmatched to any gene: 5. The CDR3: CASRRTGRYGYTF. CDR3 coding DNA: TGTGCCAGCAGGAGGACAGGGAGGTATGGCTACACCTTC.

The CDR3 spells CASRAGLADAGTQYF. The CDR3 DNA reads TGTGCCAGCAGAGCGGGACTAGCGGACGCCGGGACCCAGTACTTC. The rearrangement links TRBV6-6 to TRBJ2-5; TRBD2 aligns across 11 bases. V trimming: 6 bases; J trimming: 7 bases; junction bases outside the gene matches: 10. Per germline, CDR1 MNHNY and CDR2 SVGAGI (reference sequence). The CDR3 loop spans 15 amino acids.

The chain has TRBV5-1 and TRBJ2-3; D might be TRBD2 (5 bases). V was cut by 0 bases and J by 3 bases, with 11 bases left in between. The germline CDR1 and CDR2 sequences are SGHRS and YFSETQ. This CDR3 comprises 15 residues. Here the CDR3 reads CASSLVGSGTDTQYF. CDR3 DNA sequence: TGCGCCAGCAGCTTGGTGGGATCGGGAACAGATACGCAGTATTTT. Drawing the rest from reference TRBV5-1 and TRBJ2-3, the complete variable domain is KAGVTQTPRYLIKTRGQQVTLSCSPISGHRSVSWYQQTPGQGLQFLFEYFSETQRNKGNFPGRFSGRQFSNSRSEMNVSTLELGDSALYLCASSLVGSGTDTQYFGPGTRLTVL.

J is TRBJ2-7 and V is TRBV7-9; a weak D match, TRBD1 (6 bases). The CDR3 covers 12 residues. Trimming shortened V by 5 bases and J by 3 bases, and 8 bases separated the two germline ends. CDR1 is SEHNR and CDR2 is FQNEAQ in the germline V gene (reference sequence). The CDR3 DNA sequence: TGTGCCAGCAGCCTGACAGGCTACGAGCAGTACTTC. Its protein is CASSLTGYEQYF.

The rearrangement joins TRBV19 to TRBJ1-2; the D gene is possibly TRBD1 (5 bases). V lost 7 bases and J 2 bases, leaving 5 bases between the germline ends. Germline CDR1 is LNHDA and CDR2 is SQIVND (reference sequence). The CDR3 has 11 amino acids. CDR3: CASTGNYGYTF. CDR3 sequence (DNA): TGTGCCAGTACAGGGAACTATGGCTACACCTTC.